A selection of T cell receptor beta chains follows, all from one sample in a study of shared clonotypes between healthy human individuals. The protocol was immunoSEQ multiplex PCR, while the TCRdb copy is restricted to in-frame clones and leaves out a portion. The sample includes over 2 million clones, about nine tenths seen only once; the top ten take around 0.35%. The sample was naive CD4+ T cells from PBMCs. These TCRs come from a man in his late teens or twenties in good health. Some clones in this sample may be carry-over from other donors' samples. The CDR3 runs from the conserved cysteine through the conserved F or W. A D gene is named only where the DNA matches it firmly.

>TRBJ2-6|-|TRBV9
TGTGCCAGCAGCCCCCGGAGAGTCAGCTCTGGGGCCAACGTCCTGACTTTC
CASSPRRVSSGANVLTF
>TRBJ2-5|TRBD2|TRBV29-1
TGCAGCGTTGAACCCCCTCTAGCGGGATGGGTCCAAGAGACCCAGTACTTC
CSVEPPLAGWVQETQYF
>TRBJ2-5|TRBD2|TRBV29-1
TGCAGCGTTGAAGAGGGGGGGATAGAGACCCAGTACTTC
CSVEEGGIETQYF
>TRBJ2-3|-|TRBV10-3
TGTGCCATCAGGGGGACTTTGATTCTCACAGATACGCAGTATTTT
CAIRGTLILTDTQYF
>TRBJ2-5|-|TRBV12-5
TGTGCTAGCGGAACTGGAGAGACCCAGTACTTC
CASGTGETQYF
>TRBJ2-7|-|TRBV25-1
TGTGCCAGCAGTTTAGGGATAACCTACGAGCAGTACTTC
CASSLGITYEQYF
>TRBJ2-1|TRBD2|TRBV12-5
TGTGCTAGTGGTTGGGGCGGGAGGCTCTACAATGAGCAGTTCTTC
CASGWGGRLYNEQFF
>TRBJ2-3|TRBD1|TRBV5-1
TGCGCCAGCAGCTTGGTGCAGGGGGCGCGTGCAGATACGCAGTATTTT
CASSLVQGARADTQYF
>TRBJ2-7|TRBD1|TRBV5-1
TGCGCCAGCAGCCGCGGACAGGGGTGGTCTTCCTACGAGCAGTACTTC
CASSRGQGWSSYEQYF
>TRBJ2-1|-|TRBV21-1
TGTGCCAGCAGCAACCGACCCCCTGACAATGAGCAGTTCTTC
CASSNRPPDNEQFF
>TRBJ2-7|-|TRBV10-3
TGTGCCATCAGTGAACGGACTAAGCGGACTCCTTCGAGTGCGTACTTC
CAISERTKRTPSSAYF